Detailed here is one T cell receptor (beta chain). Its antigen is not yet known. No much larger clonotype is one base removed from it; base qualities were not supplied. The data belong to a study of CD8 T cells in ankylosing spondylitis (dated by TCRdb to the late 2010s). In terms of the full investigation: To find TCR variants linked to disease, the study profiled T cell receptor beta repertoires in ankylosing spondylitis patients and healthy donors. In total, the full study cohort was made up of roughly 110 healthy donors and roughly 27 ankylosing spondylitis patients. Samples of peripheral blood were taken, and for ankylosing spondylitis patients, synovial fluid was collected as well.

The investigation overall reported the following: The disease-linked clones were reported as significantly enriched in matched synovial fluid samples from ankylosing spondylitis patients. Some motif variants had previously been reported in the synovial fluid and blood of reactive arthritis patients, which suggests shared mechanisms of disease initiation. The disease-linked clones showed a CD8+ phenotype and occurred at relatively low frequencies in peripheral blood. A TCR beta motif of several highly homologous amino acid variants appeared characteristic of blood from ankylosing spondylitis patients.

The CDR3 runs 13 residues from the cysteine to the phenylalanine. The read is trimmed to its CDR3 DNA, 39 bases read in frame from base 1. V and J lose 5 bases and 3 bases, and a span of 10 bases separates them. Reads for this sample came from an Illumina HiSeq 2500. Quantitative 5'-RACE with molecular barcodes was used to prepare TCR beta libraries. The source study handled its data this way. A new computational method, built on a probabilistic model of VDJ rearrangement, was used to identify disease-linked TCR variants. TCRdb reworked the public reads: Q25 trimming with fastp, MiXCR clone assembly, productive beta chains retained. A single entry per CDR3 protein holds the most common genes and DNA from its merged rows. The V and J calls were determined by TCRdb, not by the authors. This sample has approximately 400,000 distinct CDR3 sequences in its table, and roughly a sixth of those were observed once. The biggest ten clones account for approximately 1% of the sample.

The sequencing sample was made of blood, either unsorted or a sorted T cell fraction (not recorded which). The clonotype originates from a male donor with ankylosing spondylitis. This chain is built from TRBV12-3 or TRBV12-4 and TRBJ1-2; 6 matching bases give a weak D call of TRBD1. Here the CDR3 is given as CASSVTGYYGYTF. The nucleotide sequence reads TGTGCCAGCAGTGTCACAGGGTACTATGGCTACACCTTC.